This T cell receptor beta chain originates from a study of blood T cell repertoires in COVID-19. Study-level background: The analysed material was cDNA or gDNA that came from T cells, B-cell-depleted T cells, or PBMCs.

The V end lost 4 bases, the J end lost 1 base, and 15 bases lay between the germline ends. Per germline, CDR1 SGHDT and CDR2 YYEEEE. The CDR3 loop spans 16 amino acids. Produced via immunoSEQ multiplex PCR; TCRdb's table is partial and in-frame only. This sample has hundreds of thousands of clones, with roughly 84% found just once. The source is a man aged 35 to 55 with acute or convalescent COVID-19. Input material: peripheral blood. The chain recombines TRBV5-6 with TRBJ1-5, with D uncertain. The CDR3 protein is CASSPSEGRSNQPQHF. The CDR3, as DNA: TGTGCCAGCAGCCCGAGCGAGGGTAGAAGCAATCAGCCCCAGCATTTT. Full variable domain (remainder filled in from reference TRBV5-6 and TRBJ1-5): DAGVTQSPTHLIKTRGQQVTLRCSPKSGHDTVSWYQQALGQGPQFIFQYYEEEERQRGNFPDRFSGHQFPNYSSELNVNALLLGDSALYLCASSPSEGRSNQPQHFGDGTRLSIL.